The 13 T cell receptor beta chains presented below share a single source sample, sequenced in a study of shared clonotypes between healthy human individuals. This table comes from immunoSEQ multiplex PCR, and its TCRdb copy is limited to in-frame clones, with some not included. The sample includes approximately 740,000 clones, roughly 70% of them seen just once. The material sequenced was memory CD4+ T cells sorted from blood. The subset: CD45RA-negative fraction. The origin of the receptors is a young woman in good health.

This clone has only a few counts. For the CDR3, the DNA is TGTGCCAGTAGTGTTGGGACTCACTGGGGCACCGGGGAGCTGTTTTTT. Translated: CASSVGTHWGTGELFF. The J gene is TRBJ2-2, the V gene TRBV19, with D possibly being TRBD2 (6 bases). This CDR3 has 16 residues. From germline, CDR1 is LNHDA and CDR2 SQIVND (reference sequence). Trimming cost V 5 bases and J 4 bases, with 17 bases left between them.

This clone was recorded once. This chain connects TRBV7-9 to TRBJ2-7, with TRBD2 identical over 8 bases. The CDR3 has 13 amino acids. Germline loops: CDR1 SEHNR, CDR2 FQNEAQ (reference sequence). V was clipped by 6 bases and J by 6 bases; unmatched bases: 7. The CDR3 nucleotides are TGTGCCAGCAGTGGGGAGGCGGGGGGCGAGCAGTACTTC. Its protein is CASSGEAGGEQYF.

The rearrangement links TRBV19 to TRBJ1-2, with a tentative D call TRBD1 (6 bases). The CDR3 runs to 16 residues. V shed 4 bases and J shed 2 bases, with 17 bases lying between them. CDR1 is LNHDA, CDR2 SQIVND, per germline (reference sequence). DNA of the CDR3: TGTGCCAGTAGTACTACTGGACAGTTTCTGAACTATGGCTACACCTTC. Encoded protein: CASSTTGQFLNYGYTF.

This sequence joins TRBV10-3 and TRBJ1-2; 7 positions agree with TRBD1. CDR1 and CDR2 (germline): ENHRY, SYGVKD. This CDR3 has 14 residues. Germline trimming cut 6 bases from V and 4 bases from J; bases unmatched to any gene: 8. Here the CDR3 reads CAIRADRVGYGYTF. The DNA for the CDR3 is TGTGCCATCAGGGCAGACAGGGTCGGCTATGGCTACACCTTC.

The chain carries TRBV19 and TRBJ1-2; D is unresolved. V was cut by 6 bases and J by 2 bases, with 13 bases left in between. This CDR3 contains 14 residues. Germline V gene data show CDR1 as LNHDA and CDR2 as SQIVND (reference sequence). The CDR3, as DNA: TGTGCCAGTAGCGGAACTCTCAGGAACTATGGCTACACCTTC. The encoded protein is CASSGTLRNYGYTF.

CDR3 sequence reads: CASSYSAVGSTEAFF. Here the CDR3 DNA reads TGTGCCAGCAGTTACTCCGCGGTAGGGAGCACTGAAGCTTTCTTT. J is TRBJ1-1 and V is TRBV6-6; D is unresolved. Germline CDR1 reads MNHNY; CDR2 reads SVGAGI (reference sequence). V was clipped by 0 bases and J by 4 bases, with 12 bases between them. The CDR3 consists of 15 residues.

The chain links TRBV7-9 to TRBJ2-1; 8 bases line up with TRBD2. CDR3 length: 17 amino acids. Trimming removed 5 bases from V and 7 bases from J; junction bases left unmatched: 16. The germline V gene encodes CDR1 SEHNR and CDR2 FQNEAQ (reference sequence). DNA of the CDR3: TGTGCCAGCAGCACCGGAGGGTCGGGAGGGCCAGTGAATGAGCAGTTCTTC. This encodes CASSTGGSGGPVNEQFF.

This clone showed up just once. The V gene is TRBV5-1, the J gene TRBJ2-5; 15 positions match TRBD2. Germline CDR1 reads SGHRS; CDR2 reads YFSETQ. The CDR3 sequence is 16 residues long. The J segment lost 5 bases and the V segment lost 1 base, leaving 3 bases of the junction unmatched. CDR3 in amino acids: CASSLRTSGRDETQYF. The CDR3 DNA is TGCGCCAGCAGCTTGAGGACTAGCGGGAGGGACGAGACCCAGTACTTC.

This chain connects TRBV19 to TRBJ2-1; the match to TRBD2 covers 11 bases. Per germline, CDR1 LNHDA and CDR2 SQIVND (reference sequence). Trimming cost V 4 bases and J 5 bases; bases outside gene matches: 7. CDR3 length: 16 amino acids. CDR3 sequence reads: CASSRKTSGSHNEQFF. The CDR3 nucleotides are TGTGCCAGTAGTAGAAAAACTAGCGGGAGTCACAATGAGCAGTTCTTC.

The chain recombines TRBV10-1 with TRBJ2-5, with TRBD1 identical over 8 bases. This CDR3 is built from 15 residues. Germline CDR1 reads WNHNN; CDR2 reads SYGVQD (reference sequence). J gave up 5 bases and V 9 bases, and 14 bases lay outside the gene matches. The CDR3 loop is CARGTDQGAPETQYF. Written as DNA, the CDR3 is TGCGCCAGAGGAACCGATCAGGGGGCGCCTGAGACCCAGTACTTC.

This clone was detected many times. The same CDR3 also results from other DNA sequences found in this sample. The chain employs TRBV5-1 and TRBJ1-4; D not certain. This CDR3 comprises 14 residues. V was shortened by 1 base and J by 2 bases, with 6 bases between the two germline ends. Germline assignment: CDR1 SGHRS and CDR2 YFSETQ. The CDR3 DNA is TGCGCCAGCAGCTTGTCGTCCACTAATGAAAAACTGTTTTTT. Protein sequence: CASSLSSTNEKLFF.

V is TRBV5-1 and J is TRBJ2-3; D unclear. Germline V gene sequence: CDR1 SGHRS, CDR2 YFSETQ. Trimming stripped 1 base from V and 2 bases from J, with 14 bases between. The length of the CDR3 is 16 residues. The CDR3 loop reads CASSLSIWGSTDTQYF. The CDR3 DNA is TGCGCCAGCAGCTTGAGTATTTGGGGATCCACAGATACGCAGTATTTT. Based on the CDR3 plus reference TRBV5-1 and TRBJ2-3, the full variable domain is KAGVTQTPRYLIKTRGQQVTLSCSPISGHRSVSWYQQTPGQGLQFLFEYFSETQRNKGNFPGRFSGRQFSNSRSEMNVSTLELGDSALYLCASSLSIWGSTDTQYFGPGTRLTVL.

This clone was observed once. The CDR3 region is CAISAKGSENYGYTF. DNA for the CDR3: TGTGCCATCAGTGCAAAAGGGTCTGAGAACTATGGCTACACCTTC. The genes are TRBV10-3 and TRBJ1-2; D is uncertain. CDR3 size: 15 residues. Per germline, CDR1 ENHRY and CDR2 SYGVKD. V lost 4 bases to trimming and J lost 2 bases, with 14 bases between them.